This T cell receptor (beta chain) emerged from a study of blood T cell repertoires in COVID-19. The assay was immunoSEQ multiplex PCR, and TCRdb's table has in-frame clones only and misses some. The data contain about 280,000 clones, around 90% of them singletons. Per the germline V gene, CDR1 is KGHDR and CDR2 is SFDVKD. V dropped 3 bases and J dropped 0; count of bases not matched to a gene: 14. The CDR3 is 20 amino acids. Self-reported history from a screening survey and questionnaire set each donor's cohort. Either two negative PCRs, clearance, or symptom resolution qualified Cohort 3 donors as recovered.

The chain recombines TRBV24-1 with TRBJ2-3, with 10 bases that match TRBD2. The clonotype comes from a woman in her twenties or thirties who had recovered from COVID-19. Sequencing input: PBMCs or T cells enriched from blood (not recorded which). The CDR3 loop reads CATSDPAGPRTSGSTDTQYF. In nucleotides, the CDR3 is TGTGCCACCAGTGATCCCGCAGGCCCCAGGACTAGCGGCAGCACAGATACGCAGTATTTT.